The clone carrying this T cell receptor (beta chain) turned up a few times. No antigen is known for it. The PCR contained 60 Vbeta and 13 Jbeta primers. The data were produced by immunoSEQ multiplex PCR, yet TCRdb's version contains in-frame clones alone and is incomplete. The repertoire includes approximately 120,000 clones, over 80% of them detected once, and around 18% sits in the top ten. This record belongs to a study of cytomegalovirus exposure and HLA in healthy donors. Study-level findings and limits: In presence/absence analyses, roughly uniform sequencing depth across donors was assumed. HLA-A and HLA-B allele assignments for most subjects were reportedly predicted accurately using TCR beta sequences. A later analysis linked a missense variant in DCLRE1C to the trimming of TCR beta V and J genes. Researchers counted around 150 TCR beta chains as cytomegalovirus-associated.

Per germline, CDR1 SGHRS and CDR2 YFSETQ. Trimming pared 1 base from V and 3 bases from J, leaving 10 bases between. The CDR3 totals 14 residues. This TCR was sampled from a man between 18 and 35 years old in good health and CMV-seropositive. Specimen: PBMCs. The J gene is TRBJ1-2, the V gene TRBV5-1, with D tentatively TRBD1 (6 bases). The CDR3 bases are TGCGCCAGCAGCTTGACAGGGCTGGACTATGGCTACACCTTC. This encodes CASSLTGLDYGYTF.